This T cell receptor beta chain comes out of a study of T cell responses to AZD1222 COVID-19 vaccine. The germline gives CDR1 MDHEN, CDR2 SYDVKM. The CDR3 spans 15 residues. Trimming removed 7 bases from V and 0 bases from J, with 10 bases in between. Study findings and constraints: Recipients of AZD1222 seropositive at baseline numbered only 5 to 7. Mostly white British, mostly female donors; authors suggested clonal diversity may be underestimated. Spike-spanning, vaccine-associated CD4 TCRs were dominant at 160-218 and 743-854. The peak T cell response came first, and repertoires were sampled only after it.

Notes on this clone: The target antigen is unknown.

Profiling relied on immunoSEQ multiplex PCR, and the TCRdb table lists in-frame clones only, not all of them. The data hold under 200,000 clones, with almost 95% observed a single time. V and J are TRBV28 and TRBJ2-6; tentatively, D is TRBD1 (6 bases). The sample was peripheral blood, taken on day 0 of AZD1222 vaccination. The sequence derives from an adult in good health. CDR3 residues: CASTGVFSGANVLTF. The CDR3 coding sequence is TGTGCCAGCACAGGGGTGTTCTCTGGGGCCAACGTCCTGACTTTC.